This is a list of T cell receptor beta chains from one sample in a study of regulatory T cells in long-lasting Graves disease. TCRdb recomputed calls from the multiplex PCR reads with MiXCR, one row per CDR3 protein. The repertoire consists of under 500,000 distinct CDR3 sequences, with less than 25% occurring once and the leading ten covering 20% to 25%. Sequenced here: peripheral blood mononuclear cells (PBMCs), sampled when the disease was refractory, from a patient treated with antithyroid drugs. These receptors were taken from a female donor with Graves disease. The CDR3 runs from the conserved cysteine through the conserved F or W. D genes are given only for firm matches. Clone size, where shown, is once, few, many, or a class for clones that have expanded.

>TRBV15|TRBD2|.|TRBJ2-2
TGTGCCACCAGCATGGGACTACGGAACACCGGGGAGCTGTTTTTT
CATSMGLRNTGELFF
>TRBV29-1|.|.|TRBJ2-3
TGCAGCGTTGAAGTAGGTGGGAATACGCAGTATTTT
CSVEVGGNTQYF
>TRBV11-2|TRBD1|.|TRBJ2-7
TGTGCCAGCAGCCCTGTAATTGGACAGGGCAGCTACGAGCAGTACTTC
CASSPVIGQGSYEQYF
>TRBV28|.|many|TRBJ1-4
TGTGCCAGCAGTAGTACGGGAGGGTCTCTGAGGGAAAAACTGTTTTTT
CASSSTGGSLREKLFF
>TRBV29-1|TRBD1|many|TRBJ1-2
TGCAGCGTTGAAAGACAGGGGGCAACTGGCTACACCTTC
CSVERQGATGYTF
>TRBV30|TRBD2|many|TRBJ2-7
TGTGCCTGGAGTGTGGCTAGCGGCTACGAGCAGTACTTC
CAWSVASGYEQYF
>TRBV18|.|.|TRBJ2-3
TGTGCCAGCTCACCCCGGACCGGTCCGGAGGCTACGCAGTATTTT
CASSPRTGPEATQYF
>TRBV5-1|.|few|TRBJ2-5
TGCGCCAGCAGCTTGGAGCCCCAGACGTGGGAGACCCAGTACTTC
CASSLEPQTWETQYF
>TRBV6-2/TRBV6-3|TRBD1|few|TRBJ2-5
TGTGCCAGCAGTGCGAGCGCCGGGACAGGGGTTCGGAAGACCCAGTACTTC
CASSASAGTGVRKTQYF
>TRBV18|.|.|TRBJ2-2
TGTGCCAGCTCCTTAAGCGGATTGCTTAACACCGGGGAGCTGTTTTTT
CASSLSGLLNTGELFF
>TRBV7-2|TRBD2|few|TRBJ2-3
TGTGCCAGCAGCGACAGGACTAGCGATACGCAGTATTTT
CASSDRTSDTQYF
>TRBV3-1|TRBD1|.|TRBJ1-1
TGTGCCAGCAGCCAGGCGACAGGGGGCAACACTGAAGCTTTCTTT
CASSQATGGNTEAFF
>TRBV7-2|TRBD1|.|TRBJ1-5
TGTGCCAGCAGCTTAGCCTCAGGGGGCGGTCAGCCCCAGCATTTT
CASSLASGGGQPQHF
>TRBV6-2/TRBV6-3|TRBD1|once|TRBJ1-2
TGTGCCAGCAGTTACCTGGGACAGGGCGTCACCTTC
CASSYLGQGVTF
>TRBV25-1|.|few|TRBJ1-4
TGTGCCAGCAGTGAATACTGGGGAATCCATGAAAAACTGTTTTTT
CASSEYWGIHEKLFF
>TRBV5-1|TRBD1|many|TRBJ2-3
TGCGCCAGCAGCTTGGCCGCGTTTAGTAGGGGGCAGTACACAGATACGCAGTATTTT
CASSLAAFSRGQYTDTQYF
>TRBV6-1|.|many|TRBJ1-5
TGTGCCAGCGAAACGGAAAGCAATCAGCCCCAGCATTTT
CASETESNQPQHF
>TRBV10-3|TRBD1|.|TRBJ2-7
TGTGCCATCAGCCTGACCCACCCCGGACAGGGAATTACCTACGAGCAGTACTTC
CAISLTHPGQGITYEQYF
>TRBV27|.|.|TRBJ1-1
TGTGCCAGCAGGGAGGCCAGGGAAAGGGGCCCTGAAGCTTTCTTT
CASREARERGPEAFF
>TRBV3-1|.|many|TRBJ1-6
TGTGCCAGCAGCCCAGGGGATTTTGGATCACCCCTCCACTTT
CASSPGDFGSPLHF
>TRBV27|.|few|TRBJ2-5
TGTGCCAGCAGTTTAGATCACCAAGAGACCCAGTACTTC
CASSLDHQETQYF
>TRBV28|.|many|TRBJ1-1
TGTGCCAGCAGTTTATATGGCACTGAAGCTTTCTTT
CASSLYGTEAFF
>TRBV18|.|.|TRBJ2-7
TGTGCCAGCTCAACCCGGGACTTCCCCAACGAGCAGTACTTC
CASSTRDFPNEQYF
>TRBV7-7|.|few|TRBJ2-5
TGTGCTAGCAGCGCGGGACTGTCCAACTCGGAGACCCAGTACTTC
CASSAGLSNSETQYF
>TRBV7-9|.|.|TRBJ2-2
TGTGCCAGCCGCGGGCAAAGGGTCGGGGAGCTGTTTTTT
CASRGQRVGELFF
>TRBV6-5|.|.|TRBJ2-7
TGTGCCAGCAGTTACGGGCCTCTCTACGAGCAGTACTTC
CASSYGPLYEQYF
>TRBV6-4|.|few|TRBJ2-7
TGTGCCAGCAGTTACTCGTGGGCCGGACTGAACTCCTACGAGCAGTACTTC
CASSYSWAGLNSYEQYF
>TRBV29-1|.|.|TRBJ1-2
TGCAGCGTTGAAGTTGCCAAGCTTAACTATGGCTACACCTTC
CSVEVAKLNYGYTF
>TRBV30|.|few|TRBJ2-7
TGTGCCTGGGCCGGAGCGGTAAGATACGAGCAGTACTTC
CAWAGAVRYEQYF
>TRBV7-9|.|many|TRBJ2-5
TGTGCCAGCAGCCGAGGGACAATCAGAGAGACCCAGTACTTC
CASSRGTIRETQYF